The 20 T cell receptor beta chains below were found in one sample sequenced in a study of beta chain features in type 1 diabetes. Overall study results and limits: In every one of the four CD4+ subsets, TCRB CDR3s were moderately but significantly shorter in Type 1 diabetes patients.

These receptors are not linked to any known antigen. The sequenced template was cDNA made from the entire isolated RNA. Method: immunoSEQ multiplex PCR; TCRdb's copy keeps in-frame clones and lacks some. Of around 170,000 clones in the sample, roughly 9% were seen once. Sequenced material: central memory CD4+ T cells from blood. The receptors here all came from a woman aged 25 to 45 with type 1 diabetes.

This clone appeared a single time. The rearrangement links TRBV6-6 to TRBJ1-2; the match to TRBD1 covers 8 bases. V lost 2 bases and J lost 7; bases outside the gene matches: 6. The germline V gene encodes CDR1 MNHNY and CDR2 SVGAGI (reference sequence). CDR3 length: 14 amino acids. CDR3 protein: CASSYQDREGGYTF. The CDR3 bases are TGTGCCAGCAGTTACCAGGACAGGGAAGGTGGCTACACCTTC.

This clone has only a few counts. The genes are TRBV30 and TRBJ1-1, with 8 bases aligning to TRBD1. V trimming: 1 base; J trimming: 12 bases; junction bases outside the gene matches: 10. The germline CDR1 and CDR2 sequences are GTSNPN and SVGIG (reference sequence). This CDR3 has 13 residues. Here the CDR3 reads CAWSGQGAGETFF. CDR3 DNA sequence: TGTGCCTGGAGTGGTCAGGGGGCCGGGGAAACTTTCTTT.

This clone was counted a few times. The chain carries TRBV7-3 and TRBJ2-2; TRBD2 matches at 11 bases. This CDR3 spans 17 amino acids. V dropped 5 bases and J dropped 0; count of bases not matched to a gene: 5. The germline CDR1 and CDR2 sequences are SGHTA and FQGTGA. The CDR3 region is CASSKIAGGPNTGELFF. The CDR3 nucleotides read TGTGCCAGCAGCAAGATAGCGGGAGGGCCGAACACCGGGGAGCTGTTTTTT.

The V gene is TRBV5-4, the J gene TRBJ2-1, with 8 bases that match TRBD2. Per the germline V gene, CDR1 is SGHNT and CDR2 is YYREEE (reference sequence). V shed 4 bases, J shed 8 bases, and the junction held 17 bases outside the gene matches. This CDR3 has 17 residues. CDR3: CASSPPPSAGGSDEQFF. The CDR3 DNA is TGTGCCAGCAGCCCCCCGCCCTCTGCGGGAGGCAGCGATGAGCAGTTCTTC.

This clone turned up a few times. The CDR3 coding sequence is TGTGCCAGCAGCTTGAGACAGGACGCCTACGAGCAGTACTTC. It translates to CASSLRQDAYEQYF. V usage is TRBV7-8 and J usage is TRBJ2-7; perhaps TRBD1 as D (6 bases). The CDR3 length is 14 residues. CDR1 SGHVS and CDR2 FQNEAQ come from the germline V gene. With 3 bases removed from V and 2 bases from J, the gap between germline ends came to 11 bases.

The sample holds a few counts of this clone. This chain connects TRBV27 to TRBJ1-5, with 7 positions matching TRBD1. The CDR3 runs to 15 residues. The V gene's germline CDR1 is MNHEY and CDR2 SMNVEV (reference sequence). The junction had 10 bases not matched to a gene; V was cut back by 6 bases and J by 5 bases. The CDR3 DNA reads as TGTGCCAGCAGGCCTGACAGGGATTGGGATCAGCCCCAGCATTTT. Translated: CASRPDRDWDQPQHF.

CDR3 sequence reads: CASSPGQNQPQHF. The CDR3 DNA reads TGTGCCAGCAGCCCTGGACAGAATCAGCCCCAGCATTTT. The chain is built from TRBV7-2 and TRBJ1-5, with D possibly TRBD1 on 6 matching bases. CDR1 and CDR2 (germline): SGHTA, FQGNSA. The CDR3 sequence is 13 residues long. Trimming stripped 5 bases from V and 4 bases from J, with 9 bases between.

The chain links TRBV13 to TRBJ2-5, with 10 bases that match TRBD2. The CDR3 sequence is 17 residues long. Unmatched junction bases numbered 12, after V lost 5 bases and J lost 3 bases. Germline assignment: CDR1 PRHDT and CDR2 FYEKMQ (reference sequence). The DNA of the CDR3 is TGTGCCAGCAGCCCCGGACTAGCGGAATACAAAGAAGAGACCCAGTACTTC. Encoded protein: CASSPGLAEYKEETQYF.

V usage is TRBV19 and J usage is TRBJ1-2; tentative D call: TRBD1 (5 bases). This CDR3 comprises 13 residues. Germline CDR1 LNHDA, CDR2 SQIVND (reference sequence). V lost 7 bases to trimming and J lost 8 bases, with 17 bases between them. DNA for the CDR3: TGTGCCAGTACCCCCAGGGATCGAGTAGGCTACACCTTC. Translating gives CASTPRDRVGYTF.

The CDR3 DNA is TGTGCCAGTAGTATAGAAGGAGACAGGAAAGCCTACGAGCAGTACTTC. Its translation: CASSIEGDRKAYEQYF. The V and J genes are TRBV19 and TRBJ2-7; the D gene is possibly TRBD1 (6 bases). V was clipped by 0 bases and J by 2 bases, with 14 bases between them. The CDR3 length is 16 residues. Germline-derived CDR1 and CDR2 are LNHDA and SQIVND (reference sequence).

The CDR3 DNA reads as TGTGCCAGCAGGCGGACAGGGGACTATGGCTACACCTTC. As protein: CASRRTGDYGYTF. This chain uses TRBV5-4 with TRBJ1-2; 9 bases fit TRBD1. The CDR3 extends over 13 amino acids. V dropped 5 bases and J dropped 3; count of bases not matched to a gene: 2. Germline V gives CDR1 SGHNT, CDR2 YYREEE (reference sequence).

This chain uses TRBV19 with TRBJ1-1; D is possibly TRBD1 (6 bases). V shed 3 bases and J shed 5 bases, with 19 bases lying between them. The CDR3 has 16 amino acids. Germline V lookup: CDR1 LNHDA, CDR2 SQIVND (reference sequence). CDR3 nucleotide sequence: TGTGCCAGTAGTATCACTTCGGCAGGGGAGCGGACTGAAGCTTTCTTT. It codes for CASSITSAGERTEAFF.

A few counts support this clone. The rearrangement links TRBV28 to TRBJ1-1; 11 bases agree with TRBD1. Trimming took 0 bases from V and 3 from J; bases not matched to a gene: 6. The CDR3 loop spans 17 amino acids. Germline CDR1 reads MDHEN; CDR2 reads SYDVKM. CDR3 sequence reads: CASSLWDRGQLDTEAFF. In DNA form, the CDR3 reads TGTGCCAGCAGTTTATGGGACAGGGGGCAGTTGGACACTGAAGCTTTCTTT.

The gene calls are TRBV29-1 and TRBJ2-3, with D perhaps matching TRBD2 (6 bases). With 7 bases removed from V and 6 bases from J, the gap between germline ends came to 17 bases. In germline, CDR1 is SQVTM, CDR2 ANQGSEA. This CDR3 is 13 amino acids long. The CDR3 region has the DNA TGCAGCGGAGACGGGGGTGGAATGGATACGCAGTATTTT. Translation gives CSGDGGGMDTQYF.

This clone has just a few counts. The V gene is TRBV29-1, the J gene TRBJ2-4; D perhaps matches TRBD2 (5 bases). The CDR3 extends over 13 amino acids. Germline CDR1 is SQVTM and CDR2 is ANQGSEA. Trimming cost V 7 bases and J 0 bases, with 10 bases left between them. Here the CDR3 DNA reads TGCAGCGCAGAGGGAATAGCCAAAAACATTCAGTACTTC. Translated: CSAEGIAKNIQYF. Full variable domain (rest looked up from reference TRBV29-1 and TRBJ2-4): SAVISQKPSRDICQRGTSLTIQCQVDSQVTMMFWYRQQPGQSLTLIATANQGSEATYESGFVIDKFPISRPNLTFSTLTVSNMSPEDSSIYLCSAEGIAKNIQYFGAGTRLSVL.

This sequence joins TRBV5-1 and TRBJ1-4; TRBD1 aligns across 11 bases. Trimming cost V 3 bases and J 4 bases; bases outside gene matches: 8. Per germline, CDR1 SGHRS and CDR2 YFSETQ. The length of the CDR3 is 17 residues. The CDR3 spells CASSWTGGLAYNEKLFF. DNA of the CDR3: TGCGCCAGCAGCTGGACAGGGGGCTTGGCATATAATGAAAAACTGTTTTTT.

This clone was detected a few times. The J gene is TRBJ2-1, the V gene TRBV29-1; TRBD2 matches 7 bases. The CDR3 consists of 16 residues. V lost 3 bases to trimming and J lost 0 bases; unmatched junction nucleotides: 8. Germline CDR1 and CDR2: SQVTM and ANQGSEA. The DNA for the CDR3 is TGCAGCGTTGACAACCCTAGCGGAATCTCCTACAATGAGCAGTTCTTC. Protein product: CSVDNPSGISYNEQFF.

This clone has just a few counts. The CDR3 spells CASSLYRGRDEQYF. The CDR3 region has the DNA TGTGCCAGCAGTTTGTATCGGGGGAGAGACGAGCAGTACTTC. The rearrangement links TRBV28 to TRBJ2-7; TRBD2 is a possible D gene (6 bases). Trimming took off 3 bases at V and 5 bases at J, with 14 bases between the two ends. The CDR3 totals 14 residues. The germline V gene has CDR1 MDHEN and CDR2 SYDVKM.

This clone was seen only a few times. The CDR3 here is CASSHVTGGSNYGYTF. The CDR3 region has the DNA TGCGCCAGCAGCCACGTGACAGGGGGCTCTAACTATGGCTACACCTTC. The chain employs TRBV4-1 and TRBJ1-2; 10 bases are shared with TRBD1. Germline trimming cut 3 bases from V and 0 bases from J; bases unmatched to any gene: 4. The CDR3 extends over 16 amino acids. The germline V gene encodes CDR1 MGHRA and CDR2 YSYEKL.

This clone has a handful of counts. The chain is built from TRBV6-5 and TRBJ1-1, with D perhaps matching TRBD1 (6 bases). The CDR3 spans 14 residues. V dropped 6 bases and J dropped 1 base, with 12 bases sitting between them. In germline, CDR1 is MNHEY, CDR2 SVGAGI. The chain's CDR3 is CASSVPGANTEAFF. The CDR3 DNA follows: TGTGCCAGCAGCGTTCCAGGGGCGAACACTGAAGCTTTCTTT.